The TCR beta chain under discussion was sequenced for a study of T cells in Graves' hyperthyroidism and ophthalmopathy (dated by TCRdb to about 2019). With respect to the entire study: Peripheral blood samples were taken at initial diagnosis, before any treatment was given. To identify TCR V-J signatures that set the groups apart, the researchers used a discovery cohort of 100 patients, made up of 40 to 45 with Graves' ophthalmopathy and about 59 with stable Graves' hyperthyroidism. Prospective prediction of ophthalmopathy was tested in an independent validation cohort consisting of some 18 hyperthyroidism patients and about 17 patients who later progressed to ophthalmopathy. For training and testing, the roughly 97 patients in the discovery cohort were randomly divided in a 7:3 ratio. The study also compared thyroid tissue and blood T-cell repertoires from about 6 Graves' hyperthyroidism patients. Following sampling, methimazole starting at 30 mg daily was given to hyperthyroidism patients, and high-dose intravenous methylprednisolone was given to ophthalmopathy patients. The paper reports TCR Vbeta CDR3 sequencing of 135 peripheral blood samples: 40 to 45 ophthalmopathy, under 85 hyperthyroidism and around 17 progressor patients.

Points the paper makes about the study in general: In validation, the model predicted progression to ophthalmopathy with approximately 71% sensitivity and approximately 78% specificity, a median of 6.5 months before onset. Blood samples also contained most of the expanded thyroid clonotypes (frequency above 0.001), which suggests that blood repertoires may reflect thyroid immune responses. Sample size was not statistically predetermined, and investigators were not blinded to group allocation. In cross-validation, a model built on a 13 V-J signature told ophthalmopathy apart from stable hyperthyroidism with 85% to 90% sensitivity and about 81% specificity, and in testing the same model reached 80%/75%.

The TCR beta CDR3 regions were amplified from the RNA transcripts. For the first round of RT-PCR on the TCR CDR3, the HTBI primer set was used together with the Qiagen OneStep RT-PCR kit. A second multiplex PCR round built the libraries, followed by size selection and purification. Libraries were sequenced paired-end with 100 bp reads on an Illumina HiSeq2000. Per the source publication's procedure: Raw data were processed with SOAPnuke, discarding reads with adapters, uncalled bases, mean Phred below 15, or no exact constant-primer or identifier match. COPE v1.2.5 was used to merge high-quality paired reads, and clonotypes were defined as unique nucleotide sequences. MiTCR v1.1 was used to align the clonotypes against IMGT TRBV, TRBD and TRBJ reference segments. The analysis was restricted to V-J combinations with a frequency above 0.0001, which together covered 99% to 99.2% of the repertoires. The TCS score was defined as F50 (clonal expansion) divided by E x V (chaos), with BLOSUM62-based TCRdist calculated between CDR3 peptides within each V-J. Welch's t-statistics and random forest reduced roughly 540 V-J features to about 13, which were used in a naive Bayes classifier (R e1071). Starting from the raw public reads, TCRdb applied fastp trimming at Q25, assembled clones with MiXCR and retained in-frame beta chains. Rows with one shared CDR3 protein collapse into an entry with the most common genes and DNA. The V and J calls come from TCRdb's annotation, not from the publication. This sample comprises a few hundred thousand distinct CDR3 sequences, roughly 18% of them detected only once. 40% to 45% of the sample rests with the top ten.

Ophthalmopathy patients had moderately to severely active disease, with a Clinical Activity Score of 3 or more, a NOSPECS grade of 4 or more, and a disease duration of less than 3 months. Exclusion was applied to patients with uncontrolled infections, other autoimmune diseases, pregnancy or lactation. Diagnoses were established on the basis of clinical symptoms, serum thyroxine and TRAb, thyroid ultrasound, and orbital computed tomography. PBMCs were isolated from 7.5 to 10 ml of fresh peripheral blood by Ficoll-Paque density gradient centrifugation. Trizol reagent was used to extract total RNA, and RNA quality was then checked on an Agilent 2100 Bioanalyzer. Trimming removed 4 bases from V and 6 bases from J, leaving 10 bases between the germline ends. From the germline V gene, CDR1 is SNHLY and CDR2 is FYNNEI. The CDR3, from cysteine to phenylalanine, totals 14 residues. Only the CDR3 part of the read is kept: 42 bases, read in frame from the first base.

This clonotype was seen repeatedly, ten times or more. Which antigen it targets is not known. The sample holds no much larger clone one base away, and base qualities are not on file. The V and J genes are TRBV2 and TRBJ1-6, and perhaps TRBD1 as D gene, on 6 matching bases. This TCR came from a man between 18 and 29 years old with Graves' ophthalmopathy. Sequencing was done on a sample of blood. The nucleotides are TGTGCCAGCAGTGTAGACAGGATTAATTCACCCCTCCACTTT. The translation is CASSVDRINSPLHF. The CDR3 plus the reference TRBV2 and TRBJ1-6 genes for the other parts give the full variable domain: EPEVTQTPSHQVTQMGQEVILRCVPISNHLYFYWYRQILGQKVEFLVSFYNNEISEKSEIFDDQFSVERPDGSNFTLKIRSTKLEDSAMYFCASSVDRINSPLHFGNGTRLTVT.